One sample yielded the 10 T cell receptor beta chains listed below, sequenced in a study of T cells in Graves' hyperthyroidism and ophthalmopathy. The investigators amplified TCR beta CDR3 regions from RNA transcripts. HTBI primers were the set used in a first-round RT-PCR of the TCR CDR3. TCRdb recomputed calls from the multiplex PCR reads with MiXCR, one row per CDR3 protein. The sample shows hundreds of thousands of distinct CDR3 sequences, roughly 13% of them seen only once. Sequencing input: blood. The receptors derive from a woman between 18 and 29 years old with Graves' hyperthyroidism.

This clonotype came up many times. This rearrangement joins TRBV28 to TRBJ2-1; D gene uncertain. CDR1 MDHEN and CDR2 SYDVKM come from the germline V gene. Trimming took 3 bases from V and 9 from J, leaving 12 bases between them. The CDR3 is made up of 13 amino acids. CDR3 amino acids: CASSFPFWVEQFF. In DNA, the CDR3 is TGTGCCAGCAGTTTCCCTTTTTGGGTTGAGCAGTTCTTC.

This clonotype was picked up a small number of times. The chain carries TRBV15 and TRBJ1-1; D unresolved. CDR3 length: 16 amino acids. V lost 0 bases and J lost 4, with 15 bases in between. The germline V gene has CDR1 LNHNV and CDR2 YYDKDF (reference sequence). The CDR3 sequence: CATSRERSGLGTEAFF. Written as DNA, the CDR3 is TGTGCCACCAGCAGAGAACGTTCAGGATTGGGCACTGAAGCTTTCTTT.

This clonotype was seen repeatedly, ten times or more. The rearrangement joins TRBV13 to TRBJ1-1; weak D call: TRBD1 (5 bases). Germline V gene sequence: CDR1 PRHDT, CDR2 FYEKMQ (reference sequence). The CDR3 length is 14 residues. The ends were cut back, 2 bases at V and 5 bases at J, with 12 bases in the middle. CDR3 amino acids: CASSLWVGGTEAFF. The CDR3 DNA follows: TGTGCCAGCAGCTTATGGGTGGGGGGGACTGAAGCTTTCTTT.

Notes on this clonotype: The junction departs from germline at one end; a sequencing error may be responsible. V gene TRBV28 combines with J gene TRBJ2-6; D unclear. The CDR3 runs 15 residues. CDR1 is MDHEN and CDR2 is SYDVKM in the germline V gene. CDR3 in DNA: TGTGCCAGCAGCTTCCACGTTTCTGGGACCAACGTCCTGACTTTC. It codes for CASSFHVSGTNVLTF.

This clonotype appeared a single time. Since a much larger clone is just one base distant, this may be a read error. V and J are TRBV5-1 and TRBJ1-1; 10 nucleotides agree with TRBD1. The germline gives CDR1 SGHRS, CDR2 YFSETQ. The CDR3 is 15 amino acids. Written as DNA, the CDR3 is TGTGCCAGCACAAACACGGGACAGGGGAACACTGAATCTTTCTTT. This sequence encodes CASTNTGQGNTESFF. The full variable domain, in which reference TRBV5-1 and TRBJ1-1 provide the parts outside the CDR3, is KAGVTQTPRYLIKTRGQQVTLSCSPISGHRSVSWYQQTPGQGLQFLFEYFSETQRNKGNFPGRFSGRQFSNSRSEMNVSTLELGDSALYLCASTNTGQGNTESFFGQGTRLTVV.

The table lists this clonotype with a few counts. The chain is built from TRBV20-1 and TRBJ2-5; 12 bases agree with TRBD2. V lost 1 base and J lost 2; bases outside the gene matches: 17. The germline CDR1 and CDR2 sequences are DFQATT and SNEGSKA (reference sequence). The CDR3 has 20 amino acids. In nucleotides, the CDR3 is TGCAGTGCTAGAGGGCAGGGGCTAGCGGGAGGGGATCGTCGACAAGAGACCCAGTACTTC. Amino acids: CSARGQGLAGGDRRQETQYF.

This clonotype was seen many times. The CDR3 sequence is CASSYGSEEQYF. The CDR3 coding sequence is TGTGCCAGCAGTTACGGCAGCGAAGAGCAGTACTTC. This chain uses TRBV6-5 with TRBJ2-7, with D hard to call. The germline V gene encodes CDR1 MNHEY and CDR2 SVGAGI. V was cut by 2 bases and J by 7 bases, with 9 bases left in between. CDR3 length: 12 residues.

This clonotype has only a few counts. The genes are TRBV19 and TRBJ2-3; 8 bases map to TRBD2. This CDR3 contains 14 residues. Germline V gene sequence: CDR1 LNHDA, CDR2 SQIVND (reference sequence). J lost 6 bases, V lost 7 bases, and 9 bases had no gene match. This CDR3 is CASTPSGPKDTQYF. CDR3 in DNA: TGTGCCAGTACCCCTAGCGGGCCTAAGGATACGCAGTATTTT.

As for this clonotype: One base away lies a much larger clone, so this may be a sequencing read error. The chain carries TRBV12-3 or TRBV12-4 and TRBJ1-1; D is possibly TRBD1 (5 bases). The length of the CDR3 is 13 residues. DNA of the CDR3: TGTGCCAGCAGTCAAGGGGTGGGCACCGAAGCTTCCTTT. Amino acid sequence: CASSQGVGTEASF.

The chain recombines TRBV6-6 with TRBJ1-2, with D hard to call. The CDR3 loop spans 13 amino acids. CDR1 is MNHNY and CDR2 is SVGAGI in the germline V gene (reference sequence). V lost 2 bases and J lost 5, with 9 bases in between. The CDR3 DNA reads TGTGCCAGCAGTTACCGGGGTCTATATGGCTACACCTTC. Its protein is CASSYRGLYGYTF.